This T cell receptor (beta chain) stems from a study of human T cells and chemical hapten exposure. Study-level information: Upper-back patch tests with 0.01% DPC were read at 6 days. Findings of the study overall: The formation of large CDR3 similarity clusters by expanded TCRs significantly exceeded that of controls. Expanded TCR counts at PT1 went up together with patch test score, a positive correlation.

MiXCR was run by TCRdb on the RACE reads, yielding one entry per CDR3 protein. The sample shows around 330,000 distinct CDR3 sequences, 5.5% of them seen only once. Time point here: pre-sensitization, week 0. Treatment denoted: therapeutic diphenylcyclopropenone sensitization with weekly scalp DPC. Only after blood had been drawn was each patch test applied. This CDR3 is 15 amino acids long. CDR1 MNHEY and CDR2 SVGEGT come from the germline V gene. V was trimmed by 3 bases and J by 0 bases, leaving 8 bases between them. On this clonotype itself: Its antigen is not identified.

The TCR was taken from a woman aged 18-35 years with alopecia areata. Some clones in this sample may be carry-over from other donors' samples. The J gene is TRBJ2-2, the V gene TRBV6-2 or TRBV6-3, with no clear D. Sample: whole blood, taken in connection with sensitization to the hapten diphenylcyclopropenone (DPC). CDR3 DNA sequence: TGTGCCAGCAGTTATGGTATCGCGAACACCGGGGAGCTGTTTTTT. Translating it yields CASSYGIANTGELFF.